The 22 T cell receptor beta chains listed next were all sequenced from one sample in a study of post-analysis software for immune sequencing data. Findings and caveats of the study: TRBV5-6, TRBV5-1 and TRBV20-1 were among four or five TRBV segments more frequent in patients than controls.

These receptors have no identified antigens. Unique molecular identifiers were carried by the TCR beta cDNA libraries. TCRdb processed the PCR reads anew with MiXCR; each CDR3 protein has one entry. The sample contains about 800,000 distinct CDR3 sequences, less than 35% of which appear only once. The sample taken for sequencing was blood. Every receptor here comes from a girl under 18 with multiple sclerosis.

Regarding this clonotype: This CDR3 fails to terminate in the conserved phenylalanine or tryptophan, so it likely reflects a read error. This rearrangement joins TRBV12-3 or TRBV12-4 to TRBJ2-3; 7 bases are a match to TRBD1. The V and J ends lost 5 bases and 2 bases, in that order; junction bases with no gene match: 4. This CDR3 comprises 14 residues. For the CDR3, the DNA is TGTGCCAGCAGTCCGGGACAGAACACAGATACGCAGTATTGT. This gives the protein CASSPGQNTDTQYC.

This clonotype has just one count. J is TRBJ2-3 and V is TRBV29-1; TRBD2 is a possible D gene (7 bases). CDR1 is SQVTM and CDR2 is ANQGSEA in the germline V gene. The ends were cut back, 0 bases at V and 3 bases at J, with 13 bases in the middle. This CDR3 has 15 residues. CDR3 DNA: TGCAGCGTTGAAGATAGGGGGGGCTTGACAGATACGCAGTATTTT. This sequence encodes CSVEDRGGLTDTQYF.

This clonotype has only a few counts. The genes are TRBV2 and TRBJ2-3; D gene unclear. V gave up 6 bases and J gave up 2 bases, with 9 bases separating them. This CDR3 has 13 amino acids. CDR1 and CDR2 from the germline V gene are SNHLY and FYNNEI. CDR3 amino acids: CASSRPYTDTQYF. Written as DNA, the CDR3 is TGTGCCAGCAGCCGGCCTTACACAGATACGCAGTATTTT.

V gene TRBV12-3 or TRBV12-4 combines with J gene TRBJ2-5, with 9 bases fitting TRBD2. Trimming cost V 6 bases and J 4 bases; bases outside gene matches: 12. The CDR3 extends over 16 amino acids. CDR3 loop: CASSPPAGGPPETQYF. DNA for the CDR3: TGTGCCAGCAGCCCTCCAGCGGGGGGCCCCCCAGAGACCCAGTACTTC.

V and J are TRBV6-6 and TRBJ2-3; possibly TRBD2 for D (7 bases). This CDR3 comprises 14 residues. V was shortened by 6 bases and J by 2 bases, with 12 bases between the two germline ends. CDR1 and CDR2 (germline): MNHNY, SVGAGI (reference sequence). CDR3 bases: TGTGCCAGCAGGGCGGGGGCTTTCACAGATACGCAGTATTTT. This translates into CASRAGAFTDTQYF.

The chain carries TRBV7-2 and TRBJ2-3; tentatively, D is TRBD2 (5 bases). This CDR3 contains 12 residues. Trimming cost V 10 bases and J 8 bases, with 16 bases left between them. Germline loops: CDR1 SGHTA, CDR2 FQGNSA. CDR3 loop: CANSPTRGTQYF. CDR3 in DNA: TGTGCCAACAGTCCCACCCGGGGTACGCAGTATTTT.

The chain uses TRBV6-6 and TRBJ2-6; D gene uncertain. The CDR3 spans 17 residues. Trimming removed 4 bases from V and 0 bases from J, with 13 bases in between. Per the germline V gene, CDR1 is MNHNY and CDR2 is SVGAGI (reference sequence). CDR3: CASSFKTLDSGANVLTF. DNA of the CDR3: TGTGCCAGCAGTTTTAAGACTCTTGACTCTGGGGCCAACGTCCTGACTTTC.

The CDR3 DNA reads TGTGCCAGCAGCTTAAGTGGGACTAGCGCCAGCTACAATGAGCAGTTCTTC. Encoded protein: CASSLSGTSASYNEQFF. V and J are TRBV7-2 and TRBJ2-1, with 10 bases matching TRBD2. V gave up 2 bases and J gave up 3 bases; unmatched junction bases: 7. Germline lookup yields CDR1 SGHTA and CDR2 FQGNSA. The CDR3 is 17 amino acids.

The chain recombines TRBV29-1 with TRBJ2-1; unclear D gene. V shed 3 bases and J shed 15 bases, with 6 bases lying between them. The CDR3 consists of 8 residues. CDR1 is SQVTM, CDR2 ANQGSEA, per germline. The CDR3 loop is CSVDFGFF. The CDR3 bases are TGCAGCGTTGATTTCGGGTTCTTC.

This clonotype was counted only a few times. The V and J genes are TRBV5-1 and TRBJ1-2, with 7 positions matching TRBD1. This CDR3 comprises 15 residues. Per germline, CDR1 SGHRS and CDR2 YFSETQ. V trimming: 2 bases; J trimming: 4 bases; junction bases outside the gene matches: 8. The CDR3 DNA reads as TGCGCCAGCAGCTTCGGGACAGAAAGTACCTATGGCTACACCTTC. This encodes CASSFGTESTYGYTF.

This clonotype was found a few times. The V gene is TRBV4-3, the J gene TRBJ2-3; 7 bases line up with TRBD2. The ends lost 1 base at V and 8 bases at J; junction bases unmatched: 3. Germline V gene data show CDR1 as LGHNA and CDR2 as YSLEER. This CDR3 has 13 amino acids. This chain's CDR3 is CASSQGTRATQYF. CDR3 nucleotides: TGCGCCAGCAGCCAAGGGACTAGGGCTACGCAGTATTTT.

The chain employs TRBV2 and TRBJ2-7, with 8 bases that match TRBD1. J was trimmed by 12 bases and V by 6 bases; bases with no gene match: 16. Germline V gene data show CDR1 as SNHLY and CDR2 as FYNNEI. This CDR3 has 14 residues. In nucleotides, the CDR3 is TGTGCCAGCAGCTCCGGGACAGGTTTAGTGACCCGGTACTTC. Protein: CASSSGTGLVTRYF.

This chain connects TRBV29-1 to TRBJ1-2; tentative D call: TRBD1 (5 bases). CDR1 and CDR2 from the germline V gene are SQVTM and ANQGSEA. Trimming cost V 1 base and J 0 bases, with 6 bases left between them. The CDR3 has 13 residues. The CDR3 DNA is TGCAGCGTTGAAGGGGGGACTAACTATGGCTACACCTTC. Its translation: CSVEGGTNYGYTF.

This clonotype showed up just a few times. The genes are TRBV29-1 and TRBJ2-5, with D possibly being TRBD2 (6 bases). The CDR3 is 14 amino acids. Trimming stripped 7 bases from V and 1 base from J, with 16 bases between. Germline V lookup: CDR1 SQVTM, CDR2 ANQGSEA. The DNA for the CDR3 is TGCAGCGCGGCGACTGGGGGGACCCAAGAGACCCAGTACTTC. Translated: CSAATGGTQETQYF.

This clonotype has a count of ten or more. V usage is TRBV29-1 and J usage is TRBJ2-7; perhaps TRBD2 as D (6 bases). With 7 bases removed from V and 4 bases from J, the gap between germline ends came to 11 bases. CDR3 length equals 11 residues. CDR1 and CDR2 from the germline V gene are SQVTM and ANQGSEA. CDR3 in amino acids: CSAAREYEQYF. CDR3 sequence (DNA): TGCAGCGCCGCGCGGGAATACGAGCAGTACTTC.

The rearrangement uses TRBV29-1 and TRBJ2-7; 9 nucleotides line up with TRBD1. This CDR3 region has 13 residues. The V gene's germline CDR1 is SQVTM and CDR2 ANQGSEA. Trimming at V came to 7 bases and at J to 2 bases, leaving 6 bases not matched to a gene. CDR3 DNA: TGCAGCGCCGTGGACAGGGGCACCTACGAGCAGTACTTC. The encoded protein is CSAVDRGTYEQYF.

This chain connects TRBV11-2 to TRBJ2-3; 9 nucleotides align to TRBD2. V trimming: 3 bases; J trimming: 4 bases; junction bases outside the gene matches: 11. CDR3 length: 17 residues. CDR1 and CDR2 (germline): SGHAT, FQNNGV. CDR3 in amino acids: CASSFRGGAWVSDTQYF. The CDR3 DNA reads TGTGCCAGCAGCTTCCGCGGGGGGGCCTGGGTTTCAGATACGCAGTATTTT. The full variable domain, its missing parts supplied by reference TRBV11-2 and TRBJ2-3, is EAGVAQSPRYKIIEKRQSVAFWCNPISGHATLYWYQQILGQGPKLLIQFQNNGVVDDSQLPKDRFSAERLKGVDSTLKIQPAKLEDSAVYLCASSFRGGAWVSDTQYFGPGTRLTVL.

The rearrangement uses TRBV7-2 and TRBJ2-1; TRBD2 matches at 10 bases. Germline lookup yields CDR1 SGHTA and CDR2 FQGNSA. The CDR3 has 15 residues. With 0 bases clipped from V and 10 bases from J, the junction kept 6 bases outside the gene matches. As DNA, the CDR3 is TGTGCCAGCAGCTTAGCGAGCCTAGCGGGAGAGGAGCAGTTCTTC. It is translated as CASSLASLAGEEQFF.

The chain carries TRBV27 and TRBJ2-1, with TRBD2 identical over 11 bases. The CDR3 length is 19 residues. J gave up 5 bases and V 5 bases, and 17 bases lay outside the gene matches. The germline CDR1 and CDR2 sequences are MNHEY and SMNVEV (reference sequence). The CDR3 DNA reads TGTGCCAGCAGTCCCCAAGGACTAGCGGGCCCCCGGCGGAACAATGAGCAGTTCTTC. This gives the protein CASSPQGLAGPRRNNEQFF.

The table lists this clonotype with a few counts. CDR3 bases: TGTGCCAGCTCCGGAGGTGCGGACTATGGCTACACCTTC. This encodes CASSGGADYGYTF. J is TRBJ1-2 and V is TRBV18; D remains ambiguous. Trimming took off 6 bases at V and 3 bases at J, with 11 bases between the two ends. From germline, CDR1 is KGHSH and CDR2 LQKENI. This CDR3 spans 13 amino acids.

The chain has TRBV15 and TRBJ1-4, with TRBD1 as a possible D gene (5 bases). This CDR3 spans 14 amino acids. The germline V and J ends were trimmed by 5 bases and 5 bases, with 12 bases remaining between them. CDR1 LNHNV and CDR2 YYDKDF come from the germline V gene (reference sequence). The CDR3 bases are TGTGCCACCAGCCAAGGGGCAGCAAATGAAAAACTGTTTTTT. It yields the protein CATSQGAANEKLFF.

This chain connects TRBV5-1 to TRBJ2-7; TRBD1 matches 12 bases. Per the germline V gene, CDR1 is SGHRS and CDR2 is YFSETQ. The V gene end was trimmed by 0 bases and the J gene end by 5 bases; junction bases not matched to a gene: 12. This CDR3 comprises 18 residues. The CDR3 loop reads CASSLVVLGQGARNEQYF. As DNA, the CDR3 is TGCGCCAGCAGCTTGGTTGTATTGGGACAGGGGGCTCGGAACGAGCAGTACTTC.